These 17 T cell receptor beta chains share one sample of origin, sequenced in a study of blood T cell repertoires in COVID-19. The repertoire was sequenced with immunoSEQ multiplex PCR; TCRdb's copy has only in-frame clones and lacks some. The data show about 73,000 clones, roughly nine tenths seen once. The specimen sequenced was peripheral blood. These TCRs come from an elderly man with acute or convalescent COVID-19.

The chain recombines TRBV5-1 with TRBJ1-1; maybe TRBD1 (5 bases). The V gene lost 0 bases and the J gene lost 5 bases, with 14 bases spanning the gap. CDR3 length: 15 amino acids. In germline, CDR1 is SGHRS, CDR2 YFSETQ. The CDR3 DNA reads as TGCGCCAGCAGCTTGGATCAGTTACGGGGGACTGAAGCTTTCTTT. Protein: CASSLDQLRGTEAFF. Supplemented by reference TRBV5-1 and TRBJ1-1, the full variable domain reads KAGVTQTPRYLIKTRGQQVTLSCSPISGHRSVSWYQQTPGQGLQFLFEYFSETQRNKGNFPGRFSGRQFSNSRSEMNVSTLELGDSALYLCASSLDQLRGTEAFFGQGTRLTVV.

CDR3 DNA sequence: TGTGCCAGCCTAGGGACAGCAGCTGGAAACACCATATATTTT. Its protein is CASLGTAAGNTIYF. V is TRBV6-6 and J is TRBJ1-3; 7 positions agree with TRBD1. Germline CDR1 and CDR2: MNHNY and SVGAGI (reference sequence). There are 14 residues in the CDR3. Trimming cost V 8 bases and J 2 bases; bases outside gene matches: 6.

The chain couples TRBV7-3 to TRBJ2-3; tentatively, D is TRBD2 (5 bases). The germline V gene has CDR1 SGHTA and CDR2 FQGTGA. The CDR3 contains 15 residues. V was shortened by 6 bases and J by 8 bases, with 21 bases between the two germline ends. This CDR3 is CASSQDSTRPVTQYF. CDR3 nucleotides: TGTGCCAGCAGTCAGGACTCCACCCGCCCAGTTACGCAGTATTTT.

This chain joins TRBV30 and TRBJ1-1; D remains ambiguous. This CDR3 has 11 residues. Per the germline V gene, CDR1 is GTSNPN and CDR2 is SVGIG (reference sequence). V lost 2 bases and J 10 bases, leaving 11 bases between the germline ends. CDR3 sequence (DNA): TGTGCCTGGAGTCAGGAGGTGGGAGCTTTCTTT. The encoded protein is CAWSQEVGAFF.

The chain couples TRBV27 to TRBJ2-1; D remains unclear. Germline V gene data show CDR1 as MNHEY and CDR2 as SMNVEV (reference sequence). This CDR3 region has 13 residues. Trimming pared 3 bases from V and 5 bases from J, leaving 8 bases between. CDR3 DNA sequence: TGTGCCAGCAGTTTTTTAACAGACAATGAGCAGTTCTTC. It specifies CASSFLTDNEQFF.

CDR3 residues: CASSQLIAGGRANVLTF. The CDR3 DNA follows: TGCGCCAGCAGCCAACTCATAGCGGGGGGTCGAGCCAACGTCCTGACTTTC. V is TRBV4-1 and J is TRBJ2-6, with 10 bases matching TRBD2. In germline, CDR1 is MGHRA, CDR2 YSYEKL. With 2 bases clipped from V and 7 bases from J, the junction kept 8 bases outside the gene matches. The CDR3 spans 17 residues.

The rearrangement joins TRBV6-5 to TRBJ1-1; D not resolved. The germline CDR1 and CDR2 sequences are MNHEY and SVGAGI. V was trimmed by 0 bases and J by 0 bases, leaving 5 bases between them. The CDR3 is 14 residues long. The CDR3 here is CASSYSNLNTEAFF. In DNA form, the CDR3 reads TGTGCCAGCAGTTACTCGAACTTGAACACTGAAGCTTTCTTT.

This sequence joins TRBV5-1 and TRBJ1-2; 8 positions match TRBD1. This CDR3 is 16 amino acids long. Trimming took 2 bases from V and 3 from J; bases not matched to a gene: 9. The germline gives CDR1 SGHRS, CDR2 YFSETQ. The CDR3 protein is CASSFAPGTGYYGYTF. Written as DNA, the CDR3 is TGCGCCAGCAGCTTCGCCCCCGGGACAGGCTACTATGGCTACACCTTC.

This clone was recorded once. The chain combines TRBV5-1 with TRBJ1-6; D gene unclear. Per the germline V gene, CDR1 is SGHRS and CDR2 is YFSETQ. Trimming took off 3 bases at V and 4 bases at J, with 8 bases between the two ends. The CDR3 is 14 amino acids. The CDR3, as DNA: TGCGCCAGCAGCTCCGGGAGATATAATTCACCCCTCCACTTT. Translation: CASSSGRYNSPLHF.

The V gene is TRBV7-9, the J gene TRBJ2-7, with D uncertain. V lost 3 bases and J lost 1, with 10 bases in between. The CDR3 length is 14 residues. In germline, CDR1 is SEHNR, CDR2 FQNEAQ (reference sequence). Written as DNA, the CDR3 is TGTGCCAGCAGCTTTAACAGCTTTTCCTACGAGCAGTACTTC. Its translation: CASSFNSFSYEQYF.

The chain recombines TRBV7-9 with TRBJ1-2, with D perhaps matching TRBD1 (6 bases). This CDR3 has 11 residues. Germline V CDR1 and CDR2: SEHNR, FQNEAQ (reference sequence). Trimming removed 4 bases at V and 12 bases at J, with 12 bases between. CDR3 bases: TGTGCCAGCAGCTCTACGACAGGAGACACCTTC. Its translation: CASSSTTGDTF.

This rearrangement joins TRBV15 to TRBJ2-7; 14 bases fit TRBD2. The CDR3 is made up of 19 amino acids. Germline CDR1 LNHNV, CDR2 YYDKDF (reference sequence). V shed 0 bases and J 0 bases; nucleotides not matched to a gene: 7. In DNA, the CDR3 is TGTGCCACCAGCAGAGATTTAGGGACTAGCGGGGGCCTCTCCTACGAGCAGTACTTC. It codes for CATSRDLGTSGGLSYEQYF.

The chain links TRBV12-3 or TRBV12-4 to TRBJ1-2; 7 positions match TRBD1. The V and J ends lost 5 bases and 8 bases, in that order; junction bases with no gene match: 8. There are 13 residues in the CDR3. CDR3 loop: CASSPRDRSGYTF. CDR3 DNA: TGTGCCAGCAGTCCCCGGGACAGATCCGGCTACACCTTC.

This chain links TRBV30 with TRBJ2-2; the D is unclear. Trimming left V 4 bases short and J 1 base short, with 7 bases between. CDR1 and CDR2 from the germline V gene are GTSNPN and SVGIG (reference sequence). This CDR3 spans 13 amino acids. This CDR3 is CAWTPVNTGELFF. The CDR3 coding sequence is TGTGCCTGGACCCCGGTGAACACCGGGGAGCTGTTTTTT.

The CDR3 sequence is CASSLGGSRGGSSYEQYF. The CDR3, as DNA: TGCGCCAGCAGCTTGGGAGGGTCTCGGGGGGGCAGCTCCTACGAGCAGTACTTC. The chain is built from TRBV5-1 and TRBJ2-7; 8 positions match TRBD2. In germline, CDR1 is SGHRS, CDR2 YFSETQ. V lost 0 bases to trimming and J lost 0 bases; unmatched junction nucleotides: 11. The CDR3 has 18 amino acids. The variable domain in full, with the rest retrieved from reference TRBV5-1 and TRBJ2-7, is KAGVTQTPRYLIKTRGQQVTLSCSPISGHRSVSWYQQTPGQGLQFLFEYFSETQRNKGNFPGRFSGRQFSNSRSEMNVSTLELGDSALYLCASSLGGSRGGSSYEQYFGPGTRLTVT.

The chain uses TRBV10-3 and TRBJ2-3; TRBD2 aligns across 9 bases. Germline values: CDR1 ENHRY, CDR2 SYGVKD. The CDR3 has 16 residues. V was clipped by 0 bases and J by 4 bases; unmatched bases: 5. CDR3 in amino acids: CAISESGGRAPDTQYF. The DNA of the CDR3 is TGTGCCATCAGTGAGTCAGGCGGGAGGGCTCCAGATACGCAGTATTTT.

V and J are TRBV10-3 and TRBJ2-7; 9 bases are shared with TRBD1. The CDR3 runs to 13 residues. The germline CDR1 and CDR2 sequences are ENHRY and SYGVKD. The ends lost 8 bases at V and 2 bases at J; junction bases unmatched: 4. CDR3 nucleotides: TGTGCCATCGGGACAGGGTATACCTACGAGCAGTACTTC. Its translation is CAIGTGYTYEQYF.